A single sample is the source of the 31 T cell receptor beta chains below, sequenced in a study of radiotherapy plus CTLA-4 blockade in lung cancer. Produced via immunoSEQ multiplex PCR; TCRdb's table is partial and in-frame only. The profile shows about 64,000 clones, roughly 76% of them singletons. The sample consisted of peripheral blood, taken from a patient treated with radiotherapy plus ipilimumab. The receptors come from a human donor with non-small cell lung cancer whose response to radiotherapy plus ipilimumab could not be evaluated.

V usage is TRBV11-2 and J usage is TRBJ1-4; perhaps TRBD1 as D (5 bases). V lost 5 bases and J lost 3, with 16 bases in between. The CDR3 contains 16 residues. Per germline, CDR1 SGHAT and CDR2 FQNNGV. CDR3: CASSDHPDRSNEKLFF. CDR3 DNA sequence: TGTGCCAGCAGCGATCACCCCGACAGATCTAATGAAAAACTGTTTTTT.

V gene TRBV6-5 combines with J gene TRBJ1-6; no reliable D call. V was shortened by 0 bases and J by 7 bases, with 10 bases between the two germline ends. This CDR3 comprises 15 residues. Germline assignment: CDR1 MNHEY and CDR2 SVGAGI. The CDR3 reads CASSYSRETNSPLHF. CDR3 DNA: TGTGCCAGCAGTTACTCGCGGGAAACAAATTCACCCCTCCACTTT.

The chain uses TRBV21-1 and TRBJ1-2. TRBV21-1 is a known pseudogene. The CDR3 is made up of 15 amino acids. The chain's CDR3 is CASSKKEGSGNGYTF. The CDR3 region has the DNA TGTGCCAGCAGCAAAAAAGAGGGCAGTGGGAATGGCTACACCTTC.

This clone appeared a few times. The CDR3 bases are TGTGCCAGCAGTGAGGAGGGAACTAACTATGGCTACACCTTC. Amino acids: CASSEEGTNYGYTF. The V and J genes are TRBV2 and TRBJ1-2; unclear D gene. Trimming removed 3 bases from V and 0 bases from J, with 8 bases in between. Germline assignment: CDR1 SNHLY and CDR2 FYNNEI. The CDR3 totals 14 residues.

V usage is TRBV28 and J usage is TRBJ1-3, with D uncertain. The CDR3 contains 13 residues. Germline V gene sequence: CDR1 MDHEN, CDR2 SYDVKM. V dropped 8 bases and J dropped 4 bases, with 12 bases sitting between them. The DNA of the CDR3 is TGTGCCAGCCAGTCCCCAGGCGGAAACACCATATATTTT. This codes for CASQSPGGNTIYF.

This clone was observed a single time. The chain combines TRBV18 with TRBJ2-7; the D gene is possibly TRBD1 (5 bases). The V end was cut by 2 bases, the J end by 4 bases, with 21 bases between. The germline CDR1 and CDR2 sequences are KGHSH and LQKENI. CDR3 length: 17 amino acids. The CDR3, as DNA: TGTGCCAGCTCACCATCAGGGATTTCGTACGAGTCATACGAGCAGTACTTC. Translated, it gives CASSPSGISYESYEQYF.

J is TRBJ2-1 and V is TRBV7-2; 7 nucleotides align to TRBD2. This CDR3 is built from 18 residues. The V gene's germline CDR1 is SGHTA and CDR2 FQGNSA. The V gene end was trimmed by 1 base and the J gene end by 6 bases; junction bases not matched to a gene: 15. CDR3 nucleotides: TGTGCCAGCAGCTTAGACCCTTTTAGGGGCGGGGGACTCAATGAGCAGTTCTTC. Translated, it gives CASSLDPFRGGGLNEQFF.

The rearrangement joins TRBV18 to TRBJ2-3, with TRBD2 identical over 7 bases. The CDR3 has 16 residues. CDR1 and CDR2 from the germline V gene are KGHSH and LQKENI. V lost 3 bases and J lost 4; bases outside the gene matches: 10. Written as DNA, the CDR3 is TGTGCCAGCTCACCGTCGCTAGCGGCGAGGGCAGATACGCAGTATTTT. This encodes CASSPSLAARADTQYF.

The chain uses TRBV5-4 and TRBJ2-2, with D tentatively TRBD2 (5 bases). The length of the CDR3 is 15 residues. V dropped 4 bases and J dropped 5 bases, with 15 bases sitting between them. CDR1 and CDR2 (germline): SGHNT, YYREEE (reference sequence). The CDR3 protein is CASSGRAAGTGELFF. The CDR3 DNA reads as TGTGCCAGCAGCGGCCGGGCCGCGGGTACCGGGGAGCTGTTTTTT.

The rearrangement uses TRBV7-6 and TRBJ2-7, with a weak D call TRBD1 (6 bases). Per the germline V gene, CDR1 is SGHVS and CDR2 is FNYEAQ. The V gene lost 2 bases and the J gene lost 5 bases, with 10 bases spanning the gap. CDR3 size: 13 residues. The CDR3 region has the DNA TGTGCCAGCAGCTTACAGGGGAAGGACGAGCAGTACTTC. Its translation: CASSLQGKDEQYF. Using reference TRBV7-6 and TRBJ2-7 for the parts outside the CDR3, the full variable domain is GAGVSQSPRYKVTKRGQDVALRCDPISGHVSLYWYRQALGQGPEFLTYFNYEAQQDKSGLPNDRFSAERPEGSISTLTIQRTEQRDSAMYRCASSLQGKDEQYFGPGTRLTVT.

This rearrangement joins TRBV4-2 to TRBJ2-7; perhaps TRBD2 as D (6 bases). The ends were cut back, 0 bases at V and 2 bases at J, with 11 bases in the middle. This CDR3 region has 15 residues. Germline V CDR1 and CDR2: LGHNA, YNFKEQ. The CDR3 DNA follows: TGTGCCAGCAGCCAAGAGGGTAGCGGAACCTACGAGCAGTACTTC. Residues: CASSQEGSGTYEQYF.

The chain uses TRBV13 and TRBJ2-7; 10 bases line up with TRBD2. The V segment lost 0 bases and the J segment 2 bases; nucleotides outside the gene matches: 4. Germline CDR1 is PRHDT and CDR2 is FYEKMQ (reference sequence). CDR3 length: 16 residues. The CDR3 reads CASSLGERGGPYEQYF. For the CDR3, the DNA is TGTGCCAGCAGCTTAGGGGAGCGGGGGGGGCCCTACGAGCAGTACTTC.

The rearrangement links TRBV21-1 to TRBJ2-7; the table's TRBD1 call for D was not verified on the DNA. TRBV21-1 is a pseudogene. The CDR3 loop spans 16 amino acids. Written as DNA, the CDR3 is TGTGCCAGCAGCAAACCTACTGCCGGGACAGAGTACGAGCAGTACTTC. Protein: CASSKPTAGTEYEQYF.

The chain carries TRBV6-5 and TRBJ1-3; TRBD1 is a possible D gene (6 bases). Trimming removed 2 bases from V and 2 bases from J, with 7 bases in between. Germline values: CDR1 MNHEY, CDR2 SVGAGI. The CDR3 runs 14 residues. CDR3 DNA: TGTGCCAGCAGTTACGCAGGGGCTGGAAACACCATATATTTT. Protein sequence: CASSYAGAGNTIYF.

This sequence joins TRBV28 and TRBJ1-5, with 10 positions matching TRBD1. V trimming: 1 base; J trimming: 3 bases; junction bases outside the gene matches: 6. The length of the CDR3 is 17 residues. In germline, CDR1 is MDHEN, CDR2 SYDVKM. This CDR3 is CASSLYRGQGNNQPQHF. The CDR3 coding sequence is TGTGCCAGCAGTTTATACAGGGGACAGGGGAACAATCAGCCCCAGCATTTT.

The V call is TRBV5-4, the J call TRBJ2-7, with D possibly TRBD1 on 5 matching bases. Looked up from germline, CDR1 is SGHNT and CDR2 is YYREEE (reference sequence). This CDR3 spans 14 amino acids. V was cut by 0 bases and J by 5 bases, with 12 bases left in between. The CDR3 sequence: CASSLGTRVDEQYF. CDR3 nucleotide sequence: TGTGCCAGCAGCTTGGGGACCAGGGTTGACGAGCAGTACTTC.

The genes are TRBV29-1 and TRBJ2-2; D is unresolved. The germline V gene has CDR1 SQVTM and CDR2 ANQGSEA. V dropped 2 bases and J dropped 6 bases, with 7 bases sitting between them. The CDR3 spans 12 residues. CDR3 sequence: CSVERGSGELFF. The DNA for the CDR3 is TGCAGCGTTGAACGCGGATCCGGGGAGCTGTTTTTT.

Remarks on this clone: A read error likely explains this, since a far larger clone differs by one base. DNA of the CDR3: TGTGCCAGCAGCCGACAGGACACCGGGGAGCTGTTTTTT. Translation gives CASSRQDTGELFF. This sequence joins TRBV14 and TRBJ2-2; tentative D call: TRBD1 (6 bases). The CDR3 has 13 residues. V was pared by 4 bases and J by 3 bases, with 6 bases between. From germline, CDR1 is SGHDN and CDR2 FVKESK.

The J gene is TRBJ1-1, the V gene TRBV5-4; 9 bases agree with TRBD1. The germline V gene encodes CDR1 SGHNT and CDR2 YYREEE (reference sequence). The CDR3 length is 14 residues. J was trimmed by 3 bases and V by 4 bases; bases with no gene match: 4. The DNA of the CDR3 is TGTGCCAGCAGCCTCTGGACAGGGGACACTGAAGCTTTCTTT. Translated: CASSLWTGDTEAFF.

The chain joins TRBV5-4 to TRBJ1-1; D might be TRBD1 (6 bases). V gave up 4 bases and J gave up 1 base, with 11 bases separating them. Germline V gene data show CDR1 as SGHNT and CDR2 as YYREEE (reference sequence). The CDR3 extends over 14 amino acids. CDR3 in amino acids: CASSTKTGNTEAFF. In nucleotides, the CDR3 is TGTGCCAGCAGCACCAAGACAGGGAACACTGAAGCTTTCTTT.

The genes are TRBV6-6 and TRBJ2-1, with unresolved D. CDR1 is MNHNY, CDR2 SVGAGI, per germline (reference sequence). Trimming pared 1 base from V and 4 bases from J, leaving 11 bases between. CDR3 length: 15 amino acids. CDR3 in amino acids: CASSYYAASYNEQFF. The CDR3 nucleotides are TGTGCCAGCAGTTACTATGCGGCCTCGTACAATGAGCAGTTCTTC.

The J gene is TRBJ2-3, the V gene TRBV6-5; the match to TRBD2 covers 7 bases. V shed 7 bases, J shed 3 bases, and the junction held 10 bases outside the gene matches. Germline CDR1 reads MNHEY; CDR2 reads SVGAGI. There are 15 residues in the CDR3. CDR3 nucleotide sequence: TGTGCCAGCACCCCTTGGGGGGGAAGAACAGATACGCAGTATTTT. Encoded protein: CASTPWGGRTDTQYF.

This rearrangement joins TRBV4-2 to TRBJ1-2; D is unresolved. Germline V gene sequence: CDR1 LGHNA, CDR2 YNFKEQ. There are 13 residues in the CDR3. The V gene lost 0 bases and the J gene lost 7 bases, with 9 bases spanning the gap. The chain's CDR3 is CASSQDNEGGYTF. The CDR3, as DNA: TGTGCCAGCAGCCAAGATAACGAGGGTGGCTACACCTTC.

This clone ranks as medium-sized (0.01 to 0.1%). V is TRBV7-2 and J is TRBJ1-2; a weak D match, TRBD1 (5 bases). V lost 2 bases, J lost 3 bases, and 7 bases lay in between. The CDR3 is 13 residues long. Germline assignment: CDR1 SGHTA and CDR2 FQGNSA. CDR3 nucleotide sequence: TGTGCCAGCAGCTTATCCAGGGACTATGGCTACACCTTC. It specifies CASSLSRDYGYTF.

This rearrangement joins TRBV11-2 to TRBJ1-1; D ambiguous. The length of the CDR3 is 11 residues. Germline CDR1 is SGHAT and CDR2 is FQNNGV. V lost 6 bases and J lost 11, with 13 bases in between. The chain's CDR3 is CASRLSGEAFF. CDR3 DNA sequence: TGTGCCAGCAGGCTATCCGGGGAGGCTTTCTTT.

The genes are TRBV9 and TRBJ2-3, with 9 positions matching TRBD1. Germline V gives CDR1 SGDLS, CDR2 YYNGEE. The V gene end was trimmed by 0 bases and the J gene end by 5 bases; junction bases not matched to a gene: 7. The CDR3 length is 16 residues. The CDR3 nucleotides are TGTGCCAGCAGCGTAGCTACAGGGGGCGAGGGAGATACGCAGTATTTT. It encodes CASSVATGGEGDTQYF.

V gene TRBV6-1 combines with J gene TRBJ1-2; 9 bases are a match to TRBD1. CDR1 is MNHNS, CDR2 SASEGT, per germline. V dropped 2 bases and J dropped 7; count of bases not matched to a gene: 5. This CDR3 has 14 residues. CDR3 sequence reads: CASSELGTGRGYTF. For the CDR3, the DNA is TGTGCCAGCAGTGAATTAGGGACAGGGCGTGGCTACACCTTC.

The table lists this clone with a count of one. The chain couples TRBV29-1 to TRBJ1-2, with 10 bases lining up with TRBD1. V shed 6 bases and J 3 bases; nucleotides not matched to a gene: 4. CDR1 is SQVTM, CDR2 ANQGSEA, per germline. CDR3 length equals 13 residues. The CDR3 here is CSVGTGDDYGYTF. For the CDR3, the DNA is TGCAGCGTGGGGACAGGGGATGACTATGGCTACACCTTC.

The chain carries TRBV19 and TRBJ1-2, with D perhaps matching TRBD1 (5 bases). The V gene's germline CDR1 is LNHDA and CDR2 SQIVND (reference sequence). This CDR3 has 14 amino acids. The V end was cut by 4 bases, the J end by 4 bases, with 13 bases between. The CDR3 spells CASSTDSDSYGYTF. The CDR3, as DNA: TGTGCCAGTAGTACCGACAGCGACTCCTATGGCTACACCTTC.

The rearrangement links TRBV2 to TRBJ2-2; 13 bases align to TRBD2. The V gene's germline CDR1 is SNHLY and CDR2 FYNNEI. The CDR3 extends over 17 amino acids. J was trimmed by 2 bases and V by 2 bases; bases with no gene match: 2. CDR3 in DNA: TGTGCCAGCAGTGAAAGGACTAGCGGGAGCAACACCGGGGAGCTGTTTTTT. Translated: CASSERTSGSNTGELFF.

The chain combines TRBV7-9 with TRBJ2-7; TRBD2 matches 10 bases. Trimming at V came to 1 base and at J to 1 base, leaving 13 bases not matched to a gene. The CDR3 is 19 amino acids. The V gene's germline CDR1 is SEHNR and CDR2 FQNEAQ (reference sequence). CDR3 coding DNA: TGTGCCAGCAGCTTAGGGGCTCTGGAACTAGCGGGACCTTCCTACGAGCAGTACTTC. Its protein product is CASSLGALELAGPSYEQYF.